These 30 T cell receptor beta chains originate from one sample sequenced in a study of T cells in Graves' hyperthyroidism and ophthalmopathy. Using RNA transcripts as the source, TCR beta CDR3 regions were amplified. TCR CDR3 regions were first amplified by RT-PCR with HTBI primers. TCRdb reprocessed the multiplex PCR reads via MiXCR and lists one record per CDR3 protein. The data contain some 740,000 distinct CDR3 sequences, roughly 15% of them singletons. Sequenced sample: blood. These receptors came from a woman in her late teens or twenties with Graves' hyperthyroidism.

This clonotype was recorded many times. This chain connects TRBV12-3 or TRBV12-4 to TRBJ2-7, with 9 bases aligning to TRBD1. With 5 bases clipped from V and 2 bases from J, the junction kept 4 bases outside the gene matches. The CDR3 is 14 residues long. This chain's CDR3 is CASSPDRGTYEQYF. The CDR3 nucleotides are TGTGCCAGCAGTCCGGACAGGGGAACCTACGAGCAGTACTTC.

The J gene is TRBJ1-1, the V gene TRBV7-2; 7 bases align to TRBD1. The CDR3 length is 14 residues. Germline lookup yields CDR1 SGHTA and CDR2 FQGNSA. Trimming took 6 bases from V and 4 from J; bases not matched to a gene: 8. The CDR3 DNA is TGTGCCAGCAGTCTGACAGGGATGAGCACTGAAGCTTTCTTT. Amino acid sequence: CASSLTGMSTEAFF.

The rearrangement links TRBV10-2 to TRBJ2-2; 11 bases match TRBD2. The CDR3 covers 17 residues. V gave up 6 bases and J gave up 6 bases; unmatched junction bases: 12. Germline CDR1 reads WSHSY; CDR2 reads SAAADI. Here the CDR3 reads CASSVSGRAGASGELFF. Written as DNA, the CDR3 is TGCGCCAGCAGCGTTAGCGGGAGGGCCGGGGCATCCGGGGAGCTGTTTTTT.

This clonotype has more than one count but fewer than ten. The rearrangement links TRBV7-2 to TRBJ2-1; 10 bases agree with TRBD2. The CDR3 contains 18 residues. The germline gives CDR1 SGHTA, CDR2 FQGNSA. V lost 5 bases, J lost 2 bases, and 12 bases stayed unmatched. The CDR3 loop reads CASSLPRIAGGPYNEQFF. The CDR3 DNA follows: TGTGCCAGCAGCCTGCCCCGTATAGCGGGAGGCCCCTACAATGAGCAGTTCTTC.

This clonotype appeared many times. The chain is built from TRBV3-1 and TRBJ2-3, with D possibly being TRBD2 (6 bases). CDR3 size: 16 residues. The germline V gene encodes CDR1 LGHDT and CDR2 YNNKEL (reference sequence). V lost 1 base and J 0 bases, leaving 11 bases between the germline ends. The CDR3 DNA follows: TGTGCCAGCAGCCAAGTTGCGGGGCGGAGCACAGATACGCAGTATTTT. Its translation is CASSQVAGRSTDTQYF.

This clonotype was seen only a few times. This rearrangement joins TRBV5-1 to TRBJ1-4, with D uncertain. The CDR3 sequence is 16 residues long. Germline values: CDR1 SGHRS, CDR2 YFSETQ. V was clipped by 4 bases and J by 0 bases, with 13 bases between them. CDR3 in DNA: TGCGCCAGCAGCCCGAGATCGATTGCAACTAATGAAAAACTGTTTTTT. Its protein product is CASSPRSIATNEKLFF. Filled out from reference TRBV5-1 and TRBJ1-4, the complete variable domain reads KAGVTQTPRYLIKTRGQQVTLSCSPISGHRSVSWYQQTPGQGLQFLFEYFSETQRNKGNFPGRFSGRQFSNSRSEMNVSTLELGDSALYLCASSPRSIATNEKLFFGSGTQLSVL.

Points on this clonotype: With a much larger clone just one base away, this may be a read error. The chain uses TRBV11-2 and TRBJ1-3; no firm D call. This CDR3 has 17 residues. CDR1 SGHAT and CDR2 FQNNGV come from the germline V gene. CDR3 DNA: TGTGCCAGCGGCTTAGTTTTGCCAAAACCCTCTGGAAACACCATATATTTT. Translated: CASGLVLPKPSGNTIYF.

V usage is TRBV9 and J usage is TRBJ2-4; possibly TRBD1 or TRBD2 for D (5 bases each). CDR1 SGDLS and CDR2 YYNGEE come from the germline V gene. The CDR3 loop spans 14 amino acids. Trimming took 1 base from V and 4 from J, leaving 9 bases between them. In DNA form, the CDR3 reads TGTGCCAGCAGCGTACGGGACGGTAAAAACATTCAGTACTTC. It yields the protein CASSVRDGKNIQYF.

Turning to this clonotype: This may stem from a read error, because a much larger clone lies one nucleotide away. This rearrangement joins TRBV12-3 or TRBV12-4 to TRBJ2-1; D call uncertain. Matching the DNA end better, TRBJ2-7 makes the J call doubtful. The CDR3 spans 14 residues. This CDR3 reads CASYYSDTDNEQYF. CDR3 nucleotides: TGTGCCAGCTATTATTCAGACACAGACAATGAGCAGTACTTC.

This clonotype was seen many times. Here the CDR3 reads CASSAGLGTNTGELFF. Here the CDR3 DNA reads TGTGCCAGCAGTGCCGGACTAGGGACGAACACCGGGGAGCTGTTTTTT. The chain combines TRBV2 with TRBJ2-2, with TRBD2 matching 7 bases. The trim removed 4 bases at V and 0 bases at J, leaving 5 bases unmatched. This CDR3 comprises 16 residues. Germline V gene data show CDR1 as SNHLY and CDR2 as FYNNEI.

Points on this clonotype: One base away lies a much larger clone, so this may be a sequencing read error. This CDR3 reads CASGPRTGGHALETQYF. Here the CDR3 DNA reads TGTGCCAGCGGCCCACGAACAGGGGGCCACGCTTTGGAGACCCAGTACTTC. The chain uses TRBV7-9 and TRBJ2-5, with TRBD1 matching over 9 bases. The CDR3 consists of 17 residues. Germline CDR1 SEHNR, CDR2 FQNEAQ (reference sequence). The V and J ends lost 8 bases and 5 bases, in that order; junction bases with no gene match: 18.

V usage is TRBV4-3 and J usage is TRBJ2-6; a weak D match, TRBD2 (5 bases). Germline CDR1 is LGHNA and CDR2 is YSLEER. The CDR3 spans 20 residues. Trimming pared 3 bases from V and 0 bases from J, leaving 21 bases between. CDR3 coding DNA: TGCGCCAGCAGCCAGACCGTTAGTGCGAGGGCAGACTCTGGGGCCAACGTCCTGACTTTC. This encodes CASSQTVSARADSGANVLTF.

This clonotype showed up many times. CDR3 DNA sequence: TGTGCCAGCAGTTTGGGGCACAGGGGCAGGCGGCCCGGGGGGTCACCCCTCCACTTT. Its protein is CASSLGHRGRRPGGSPLHF. The V gene is TRBV12-3 or TRBV12-4, the J gene TRBJ1-6; 7 bases are shared with TRBD1. Trimming took 3 bases from V and 10 from J; bases not matched to a gene: 21. This CDR3 comprises 19 residues.

This clonotype was recorded at least ten times. V usage is TRBV6-1 and J usage is TRBJ2-7, with 11 bases identical to TRBD2. J gave up 3 bases and V 7 bases, and 5 bases lay outside the gene matches. Germline V lookup: CDR1 MNHNS, CDR2 SASEGT. This CDR3 region has 14 residues. The CDR3 protein is CASTQTSGVYEQYF. The CDR3 DNA is TGTGCCAGCACCCAGACTAGCGGGGTCTACGAGCAGTACTTC.

This clonotype was seen many times. The chain couples TRBV24-1 to TRBJ1-5; weak D call: TRBD1 (5 bases). Deletions cut 3 bases from V and 7 bases from J, with 12 bases between. CDR1 is KGHDR and CDR2 is SFDVKD in the germline V gene. This CDR3 comprises 14 residues. The CDR3 protein is CATSDAGWGQPQHF. In nucleotides, the CDR3 is TGTGCCACCAGTGATGCCGGGTGGGGGCAGCCCCAGCATTTT.

This clonotype showed up just a few times. The V and J genes are TRBV11-2 and TRBJ1-5; tentatively, D is TRBD1 (6 bases). The germline V gene has CDR1 SGHAT and CDR2 FQNNGV. The CDR3 is 14 amino acids. Trimming removed 1 base from V and 7 bases from J, with 11 bases in between. Here the CDR3 reads CASSLGAGDQPQHF. CDR3 in DNA: TGTGCCAGCAGCTTAGGGGCAGGGGACCAGCCCCAGCATTTT.

J is TRBJ2-7 and V is TRBV9, with a weak D call TRBD2 (6 bases). The CDR3 has 16 residues. V gave up 3 bases and J gave up 1 base, with 17 bases separating them. Germline V gene sequence: CDR1 SGDLS, CDR2 YYNGEE. The CDR3 DNA reads as TGTGCCAGCAGCGAGGGCGGGGACGCAGGGTCCTACGAGCAGTACTTC. Its protein is CASSEGGDAGSYEQYF.

This clonotype was seen a handful of times. CDR3 in amino acids: CASSLALTGSETGELFF. DNA for the CDR3: TGTGCCAGCAGCTTAGCGCTTACCGGGAGTGAAACCGGGGAGCTGTTTTTT. The genes are TRBV7-2 and TRBJ2-2; TRBD2 is a possible D gene (6 bases). Deletions cut 0 bases from V and 5 bases from J, with 16 bases between. The CDR3 is 17 residues long. Germline V gives CDR1 SGHTA, CDR2 FQGNSA. The whole variable domain, remainder taken from reference TRBV7-2 and TRBJ2-2, is GAGVSQSPSNKVTEKGKDVELRCDPISGHTALYWYRQSLGQGLEFLIYFQGNSAPDKSGLPSDRFSAERTGGSVSTLTIQRTQQEDSAVYLCASSLALTGSETGELFFGEGSRLTVL.

The V call is TRBV12-3 or TRBV12-4, the J call TRBJ1-3, with 8 bases identical to TRBD1. The CDR3 is 14 residues long. V was clipped by 11 bases and J by 2 bases; unmatched bases: 8. The CDR3 nucleotides are TGTGCCGGACAACTGACAGGGGCTGGAAACACCATATATTTT. Amino acids: CAGQLTGAGNTIYF.

This clonotype has ten or more counts. The rearrangement joins TRBV2 to TRBJ2-1; 7 nucleotides line up with TRBD2. V dropped 7 bases and J dropped 4; count of bases not matched to a gene: 4. Looked up from germline, CDR1 is SNHLY and CDR2 is FYNNEI. The CDR3 is 13 residues long. This CDR3 reads CASKLAVYNEQFF. The CDR3 coding sequence is TGTGCCAGCAAGCTAGCGGTTTACAATGAGCAGTTCTTC.

This clonotype turned up a few times. The V and J genes are TRBV7-2 and TRBJ2-5; D uncertain. Trimming pared 1 base from V and 2 bases from J, leaving 17 bases between. This CDR3 has 17 amino acids. Germline-derived CDR1 and CDR2 are SGHTA and FQGNSA. CDR3 in amino acids: CASSLGFGQLEQETQYF. The CDR3 bases are TGTGCCAGCAGCTTAGGTTTCGGGCAGTTGGAGCAAGAGACCCAGTACTTC.

This clonotype turned up a few times. The CDR3 DNA reads as TGTGGCGGCCAGGATCAGCCCCAGCATTTT. Translated: CGGQDQPQHF. This chain joins TRBV30 and TRBJ1-5, with D hard to call. The CDR3 is 10 amino acids. Germline assignment: CDR1 GTSNPN and CDR2 SVGIG (reference sequence).

This clonotype was detected many times. J is TRBJ2-3 and V is TRBV12-3 or TRBV12-4, with a possible D match to TRBD2 (6 bases). This CDR3 region has 15 residues. V gave up 4 bases and J gave up 0 bases, with 11 bases separating them. In DNA, the CDR3 is TGTGCCAGCAGTTCGACTAGTGATAGCACAGATACGCAGTATTTT. This codes for CASSSTSDSTDTQYF.

This clonotype has ten or more counts. V is TRBV28 and J is TRBJ2-1; 7 bases match TRBD2. Germline trimming cut 6 bases from V and 9 bases from J; bases unmatched to any gene: 14. Germline CDR1 reads MDHEN; CDR2 reads SYDVKM. CDR3 length equals 15 residues. The CDR3 loop reads CASRSAGTTNPEQFF. The CDR3 DNA reads TGTGCCAGCAGAAGCGCCGGGACTACTAATCCTGAGCAGTTCTTC.

This clonotype was counted a few times. Here the CDR3 DNA reads TGTGCCAGCGGTCCGTCTAGCACAGATACGCAGTATTTT. Its protein is CASGPSSTDTQYF. This rearrangement joins TRBV6-2 or TRBV6-3 to TRBJ2-3; D is undetermined. CDR1 MNHEY and CDR2 SVGEGT come from the germline V gene. The CDR3 contains 13 residues. V was clipped by 8 bases and J by 0 bases, with 9 bases between them.

With respect to this clonotype: This clone may be a read error of a much larger clone one base away. The V and J genes are TRBV7-3 and TRBJ2-5; 9 bases are a match to TRBD2. The germline V gene encodes CDR1 SGHTA and CDR2 FQGTGA. Trimming removed 5 bases from V and 5 bases from J; junction bases left unmatched: 9. The CDR3 is 15 amino acids. The CDR3 here is CASSAIAGVWETQYF. The CDR3 DNA follows: TGTGCCAGCAGCGCCATAGCGGGAGTGTGGGAGACCCAGTACTTC. The full variable domain, rest sourced from reference TRBV7-3 and TRBJ2-5, is GAGVSQTPSNKVTEKGKYVELRCDPISGHTALYWYRQSLGQGPEFLIYFQGTGAADDSGLPNDRFFAVRPEGSVSTLKIQRTERGDSAVYLCASSAIAGVWETQYFGPGTRLLVL.

The DNA for the CDR3 is TGTGCCAGCAGCTTAGTTATTTCGACTAGCGGGAGAAATGAGCAGTTCTTC. Translated: CASSLVISTSGRNEQFF. The gene calls are TRBV11-2 and TRBJ2-1; TRBD2 matches at 12 bases. V was pared by 1 base and J by 7 bases, with 8 bases of the junction left unmatched. Germline assignment: CDR1 SGHAT and CDR2 FQNNGV. The CDR3 contains 17 residues.

The rearrangement links TRBV12-5 to TRBJ2-5; 8 bases line up with TRBD2. The trim removed 7 bases at V and 2 bases at J, leaving 9 bases unmatched. The V gene's germline CDR1 is LGHNT and CDR2 FRNRAP. This CDR3 is built from 15 residues. CDR3 sequence: CASAPGGADQETQYF. Here the CDR3 DNA reads TGTGCTAGTGCCCCGGGAGGGGCGGATCAAGAGACCCAGTACTTC.

Note on this clonotype: A read error may produce the germline difference seen at one junction end. V usage is TRBV29-1 and J usage is TRBJ2-1; D is undetermined. Germline V gene data show CDR1 as SQVTM and CDR2 as ANQGSEA. The CDR3 loop spans 12 amino acids. CDR3 sequence (DNA): TGCAGCGTCGAAGATCTTGGCAATGAGCAGTTCTTC. Translated: CSVEDLGNEQFF.

The chain combines TRBV20-1 with TRBJ2-1; 8 nucleotides align to TRBD2. This CDR3 contains 16 residues. V was clipped by 0 bases and J by 3 bases; unmatched bases: 7. Looked up from germline, CDR1 is DFQATT and CDR2 is SNEGSKA (reference sequence). This CDR3 is CSARDTVAGIYNEQFF. The DNA for the CDR3 is TGCAGTGCTAGAGATACGGTAGCGGGGATCTACAATGAGCAGTTCTTC.